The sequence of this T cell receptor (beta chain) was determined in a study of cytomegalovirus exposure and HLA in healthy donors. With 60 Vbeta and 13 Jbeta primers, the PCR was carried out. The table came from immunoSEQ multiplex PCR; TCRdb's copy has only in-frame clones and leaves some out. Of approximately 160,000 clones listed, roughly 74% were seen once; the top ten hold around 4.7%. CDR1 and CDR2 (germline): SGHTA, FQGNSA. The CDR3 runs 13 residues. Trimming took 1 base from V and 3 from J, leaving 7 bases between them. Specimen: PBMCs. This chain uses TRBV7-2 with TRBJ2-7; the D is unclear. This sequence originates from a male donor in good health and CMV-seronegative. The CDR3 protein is CASSLVTGYEQYF. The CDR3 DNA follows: TGTGCCAGCAGCTTAGTCACGGGCTACGAGCAGTACTTC. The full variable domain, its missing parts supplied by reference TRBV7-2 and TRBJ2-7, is GAGVSQSPSNKVTEKGKDVELRCDPISGHTALYWYRQSLGQGLEFLIYFQGNSAPDKSGLPSDRFSAERTGGSVSTLTIQRTQQEDSAVYLCASSLVTGYEQYFGPGTRLTVT.